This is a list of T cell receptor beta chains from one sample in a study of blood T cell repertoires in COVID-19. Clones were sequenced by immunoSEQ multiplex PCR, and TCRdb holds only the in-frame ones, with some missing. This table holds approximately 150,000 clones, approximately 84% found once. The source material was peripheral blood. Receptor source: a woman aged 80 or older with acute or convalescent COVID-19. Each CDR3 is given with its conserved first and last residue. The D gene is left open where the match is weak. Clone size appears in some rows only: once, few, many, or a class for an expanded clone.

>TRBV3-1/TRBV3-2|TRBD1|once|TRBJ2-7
TGTGCCAGCAGCAAAGACAGGGGGCGATACGAGCAGTACTTC
CASSKDRGRYEQYF
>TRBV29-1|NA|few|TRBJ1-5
TGCAGCGTTGGGGACACCTTCAATCAGCCCCAGCATTTT
CSVGDTFNQPQHF
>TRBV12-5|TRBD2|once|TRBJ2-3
TGTGCTACCGCTGGGACTAGCGGGACGCGGGATACGCAGTATTTT
CATAGTSGTRDTQYF
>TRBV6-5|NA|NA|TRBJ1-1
TGTGCCAGCAGCCCGGGACAAGTCACTGAAGCTTTCTTT
CASSPGQVTEAFF
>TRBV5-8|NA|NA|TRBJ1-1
TGTGCCAGCTTAATGACGAGGGCGCGCCGCATGAACACTGAAGCTTTCTTT
CASLMTRARRMNTEAFF
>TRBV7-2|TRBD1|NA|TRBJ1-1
TGTGCCAGCAGCCAATCCAGGGGGCGGAACACTGAAGCTTTCTTT
CASSQSRGRNTEAFF
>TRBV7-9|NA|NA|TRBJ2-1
TGTGCCAGCAGCTTAGTCGGGAGCGAATCCAATGAGCAGTTCTTC
CASSLVGSESNEQFF
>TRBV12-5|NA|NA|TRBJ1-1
TGTGCTAGTGCGGGGGGAGGGATGAACACTGAAGCTTTCTTT
CASAGGGMNTEAFF
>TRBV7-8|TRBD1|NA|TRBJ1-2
TGTGCCAGCAGCCCCCTGGCAACCGGGACAGGGGTTCAAGGTCGCTACACCTTC
CASSPLATGTGVQGRYTF
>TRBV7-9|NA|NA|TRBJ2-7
TGTGCCAGCAGCTTAGTCCCAGGGGTGGGCGAGCAGTACTTC
CASSLVPGVGEQYF
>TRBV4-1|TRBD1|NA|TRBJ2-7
TGCGCCAGCAGCCCAAACCCCCGGGACAGGGGGGAAAAGTACTTC
CASSPNPRDRGEKYF
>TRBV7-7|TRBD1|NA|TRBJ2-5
TGTGCTAGCAGCTCGACAGGGACAGAGACCCAGTACTTC
CASSSTGTETQYF
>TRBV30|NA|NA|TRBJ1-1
TGTGCCTGGAGCGCCGGGCAGGGAGGTACTGAAGCTTTCTTT
CAWSAGQGGTEAFF
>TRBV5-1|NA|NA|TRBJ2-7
TGCGCCAGCAGCTTGGTTTCCGGTCAGGCAAGCTCCTACGAGCAGTACTTC
CASSLVSGQASSYEQYF
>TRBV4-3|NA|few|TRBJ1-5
TGCGCCAGCAGCCAAGATGGGACACAAGGACAGCCCCAGCATTTT
CASSQDGTQGQPQHF
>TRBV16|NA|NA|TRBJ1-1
TGTGCCAGCAGCCATTTCGGACAGAGGGCCACTGAAGCTTTCTTT
CASSHFGQRATEAFF
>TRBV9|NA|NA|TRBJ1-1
TGTGCCAGCAGCGTAGGATGGGGGGTAAACACTGAAGCTTTCTTT
CASSVGWGVNTEAFF
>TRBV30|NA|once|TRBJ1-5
TGTGCCTGGAGTGCGGGACATCATAGCAATCAGCCCCAGCATTTT
CAWSAGHHSNQPQHF
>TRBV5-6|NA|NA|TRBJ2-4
TGTGCCAGCAGCCGACAGCTAGCCAAAAACATTCAGTACTTC
CASSRQLAKNIQYF
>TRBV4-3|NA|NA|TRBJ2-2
TGCGCCAGCAGCCAAGGACGAGGGATCAACGGGGAGCTGTTTTTT
CASSQGRGINGELFF
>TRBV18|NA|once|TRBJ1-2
TGTGCCAGCTCCCGGATTGGGGGGGAAAACTATGGCTACACCTTC
CASSRIGGENYGYTF
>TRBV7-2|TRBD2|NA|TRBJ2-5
TGTGCCAGCAGCCCAAACGGGGGGCAAGAGACCCAGTACTTC
CASSPNGGQETQYF
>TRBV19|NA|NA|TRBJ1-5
TGTGCCAGTCAGAGGTTCAATCAGCCCCAGCATTTT
CASQRFNQPQHF
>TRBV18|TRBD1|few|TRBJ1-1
TGTGCCAGCTCACCTCAGGGGGCGACTGAAGCTTTCTTT
CASSPQGATEAFF
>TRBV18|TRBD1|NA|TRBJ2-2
TGTGCCAGCTCACTAAGAACGACGACAGGGACCGGGGAGCTGTTTTTT
CASSLRTTTGTGELFF
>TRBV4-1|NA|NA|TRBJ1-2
TGCGCCAGCAGCCAAGAGTTCGCGGGGGACTATGGCTACACCTTC
CASSQEFAGDYGYTF
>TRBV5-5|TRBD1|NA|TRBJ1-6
TGTGCCAGCAGCTTGTCTACAGGGGATAATTCACCCCTCCACTTT
CASSLSTGDNSPLHF
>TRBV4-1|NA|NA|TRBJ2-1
TGCGCCAGCAGCCGAAGCGGCCAGTCCTACAATGAGCAGTTCTTC
CASSRSGQSYNEQFF
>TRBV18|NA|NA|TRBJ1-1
TGTGCCAGCTCCCCGGCCGCGGGGCGCACTGAAGCTTTCTTT
CASSPAAGRTEAFF
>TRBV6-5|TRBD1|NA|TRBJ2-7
TGTGCCAGCAGTTCACCGGGACAGGGCTACGAGCAGTACTTC
CASSSPGQGYEQYF
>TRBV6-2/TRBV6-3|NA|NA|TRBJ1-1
TGTGCCAGCAGTTACGCAGGGATCGACACGACTGAAGCTTTCTTT
CASSYAGIDTTEAFF
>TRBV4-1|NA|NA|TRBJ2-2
TGCGCCAGCAGCCAAGTGCTACTGACCGGGGAGCTGTTTTTT
CASSQVLLTGELFF
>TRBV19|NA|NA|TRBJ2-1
TGTGCCAGTAGTAACAGGTTCAATGAGCAGTTCTTC
CASSNRFNEQFF
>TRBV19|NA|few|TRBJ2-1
TGTGCCAGCCGAGGCGGCGGGCAGAGCTCCTACAATGAGCAGTTCTTC
CASRGGGQSSYNEQFF
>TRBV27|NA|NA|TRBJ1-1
TGTGCCAGCAGTTTATCGTATTCGGACACTGAAGCTTTCTTT
CASSLSYSDTEAFF
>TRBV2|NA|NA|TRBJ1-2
TGTGCCAGCAGTAGCCGGCAGGGCCTATATGGCTACACCTTC
CASSSRQGLYGYTF
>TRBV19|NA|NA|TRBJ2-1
TGTGCCAGTAGTATTACAGGGAATGGGAATGAGCAGTTCTTC
CASSITGNGNEQFF
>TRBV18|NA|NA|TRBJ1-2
TGTGCCAGCTCACCACCGCAGGGGCGGAATCCCTATGGCTACACCTTC
CASSPPQGRNPYGYTF
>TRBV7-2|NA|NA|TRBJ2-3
TGTGCCAGCAGCTTAGGGAGTGGGGATACGCAGTATTTT
CASSLGSGDTQYF
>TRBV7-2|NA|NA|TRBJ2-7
TGTGCCAGCAGCTCCAGCTCCTACGAGCAGTACTTC
CASSSSSYEQYF
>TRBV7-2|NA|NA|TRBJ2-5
TGTGCCAGCAGCTTAGGTACAGGCTCGTACCAAGAGACCCAGTACTTC
CASSLGTGSYQETQYF
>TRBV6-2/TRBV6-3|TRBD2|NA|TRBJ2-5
TGTGCCAGCAGTTACGTGTCTAGCGGAAAAGAGACCCAGTACTTC
CASSYVSSGKETQYF
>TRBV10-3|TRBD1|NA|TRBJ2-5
TGTGCCATCAGTGAGAGGGGGCTCGGGGAGACCCAGTACTTC
CAISERGLGETQYF
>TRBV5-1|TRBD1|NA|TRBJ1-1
TGCGCCAGCGAAGAGGGGGCGCTTCCGAACACTGAAGCTTTCTTT
CASEEGALPNTEAFF
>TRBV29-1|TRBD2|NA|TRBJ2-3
TGCAGCGTTCGGGCAGGGACTAGCGGGAGCACAGATACGCAGTATTTT
CSVRAGTSGSTDTQYF
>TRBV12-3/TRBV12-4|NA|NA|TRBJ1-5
TGTGCCAGCAGTTTATGGGGGCAGGAGCCCCAGCATTTT
CASSLWGQEPQHF
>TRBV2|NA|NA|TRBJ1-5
TGTGCCAGCAGTTACAGGGTAAGCAATCAGCCCCAGCATTTT
CASSYRVSNQPQHF
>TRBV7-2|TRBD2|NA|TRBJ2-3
TGTGCCAGCAGCTTAGGGACTAGCGGGAGGGACACAGATACGCAGTATTTT
CASSLGTSGRDTDTQYF
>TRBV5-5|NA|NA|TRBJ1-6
TGTGCCAGCAGCTTATCGACAACGGGGGTTTCACCCCTCCACTTT
CASSLSTTGVSPLHF
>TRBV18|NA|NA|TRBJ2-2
TGTGCCAGCTCACCTAGAGGGACCGGGGAGCTGTTTTTT
CASSPRGTGELFF
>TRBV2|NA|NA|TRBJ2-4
TGTGCCAGCAGCGCCCGGGACAAAAACATTCAGTACTTC
CASSARDKNIQYF
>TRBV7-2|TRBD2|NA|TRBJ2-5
TGTGCCAGCAGCGGACTAGCGGGAGTAGAGACCCAGTACTTC
CASSGLAGVETQYF
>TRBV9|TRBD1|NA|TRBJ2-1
TGTGCCAGCAGCCCCAGGGGGCGCGATGAGCAGTTCTTC
CASSPRGRDEQFF
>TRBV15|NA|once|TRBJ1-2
TGTGCCACCAGCAGAGACTACGGACAGACTAACTATGGCTACACCTTC
CATSRDYGQTNYGYTF
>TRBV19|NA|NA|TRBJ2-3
TGTGCCAGCAAGACCGGGTCCCCGGGAAGCACAGATACGCAGTATTTT
CASKTGSPGSTDTQYF
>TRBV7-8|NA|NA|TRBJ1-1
TGTGCCAGCAGCTTTCAGGGGATGTACACTGAAGCTTTCTTT
CASSFQGMYTEAFF
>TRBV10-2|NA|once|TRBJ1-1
TGCGCCAGCGCCGTGTCGGGAAGTGAAGCTTTCTTT
CASAVSGSEAFF